These T cell receptor beta chains were read from a single sample in a study of T cells after yellow fever vaccination. TCRdb redid the calling of the 5' RACE reads with MiXCR, one entry per CDR3 protein. The data contain hundreds of thousands of distinct CDR3 sequences, roughly 8.7% of them singletons. The specimen comprised PBMCs, sampled on the day of the first yellow fever vaccination. The receptors were sampled from a man between 18 and 29 years old who received the YFV17D yellow fever vaccine. The CDR3 runs from the conserved cysteine through the conserved F or W. The order of the fields is J gene, V gene, CDR3 length, clone size, D gene, CDR3 protein, CDR3 DNA. A D gene is named only where the DNA matches it firmly. A clone size is listed for some rows: how often the clone was seen (once, few, many), or a class if it is expanded.

j_gene: TRBJ1-6
v_gene: TRBV20-1
len: 13
abundance: few
d_gene: TRBD1
CDR3aa: CSATWTGGSPLHF
CDR3nt: TGCAGTGCTACCTGGACAGGGGGTTCACCCCTCCACTTT

j_gene: TRBJ2-5
v_gene: TRBV5-1
len: 14
abundance: many
d_gene: .
CDR3aa: CASSFRQFQETQYF
CDR3nt: TGCGCCAGCAGCTTTCGACAGTTCCAAGAGACCCAGTACTTC

j_gene: TRBJ2-3
v_gene: TRBV20-1
len: 15
abundance: few
d_gene: TRBD2
CDR3aa: CSASSWRGLSDTQYF
CDR3nt: TGCAGTGCTAGTAGCTGGCGGGGGTTGTCTGATACGCAGTATTTT

j_gene: TRBJ2-2
v_gene: TRBV4-1
len: 16
abundance: few
d_gene: .
CDR3aa: CASSHPRDWNTGELFF
CDR3nt: TGCGCCAGCAGCCATCCCCGGGACTGGAACACCGGGGAGCTGTTTTTT

j_gene: TRBJ2-1
v_gene: TRBV7-2
len: 13
abundance: few
d_gene: .
CDR3aa: CASRVGGGDEQFF
CDR3nt: TGTGCCAGCAGAGTGGGGGGCGGCGATGAGCAGTTCTTC

j_gene: TRBJ1-1
v_gene: TRBV11-3
len: 15
abundance: .
d_gene: .
CDR3aa: CASSTRQDPNTEAFF
CDR3nt: TGTGCCAGCAGCACGAGACAGGACCCGAACACTGAAGCTTTCTTT

j_gene: TRBJ2-3
v_gene: TRBV6-2/TRBV6-3
len: 17
abundance: .
d_gene: .
CDR3aa: CASVRGLEGGLTDTQYF
CDR3nt: TGTGCCAGCGTCCGCGGATTGGAGGGGGGCCTCACAGATACGCAGTATTTT

j_gene: TRBJ1-1
v_gene: TRBV7-2
len: 14
abundance: many
d_gene: .
CDR3aa: CASSSSRWNTEAFF
CDR3nt: TGTGCCAGCAGCTCCTCCAGGTGGAACACTGAAGCTTTCTTT

j_gene: TRBJ2-3
v_gene: TRBV10-1
len: 18
abundance: few
d_gene: TRBD2
CDR3aa: CASSESKSGGQITDTQYF
CDR3nt: TGCGCCAGCAGTGAGTCCAAAAGCGGGGGGCAAATCACAGATACGCAGTATTTT

j_gene: TRBJ1-2
v_gene: TRBV28
len: 16
abundance: few
d_gene: TRBD1
CDR3aa: CASSLWGQGDDYGYTF
CDR3nt: TGTGCCAGCAGTTTATGGGGACAGGGGGATGACTATGGCTACACCTTC

j_gene: TRBJ2-3
v_gene: TRBV5-4
len: 16
abundance: .
d_gene: TRBD2
CDR3aa: CASSPHSGGFTDTQYF
CDR3nt: TGTGCCAGCAGCCCGCATAGCGGGGGATTCACAGATACGCAGTATTTT

j_gene: TRBJ1-1
v_gene: TRBV18
len: 15
abundance: .
d_gene: .
CDR3aa: CASSPGRGLNTEAFF
CDR3nt: TGTGCCAGCTCACCGGGGCGGGGCCTGAACACTGAAGCTTTCTTT

j_gene: TRBJ1-2
v_gene: TRBV4-1
len: 16
abundance: .
d_gene: .
CDR3aa: CASSQEWAVSNYGYTF
CDR3nt: TGCGCCAGCAGCCAAGAGTGGGCAGTGTCTAACTATGGCTACACCTTC

j_gene: TRBJ2-7
v_gene: TRBV3-1
len: 15
abundance: .
d_gene: TRBD2
CDR3aa: CASSRGLANHYEQYF
CDR3nt: TGTGCCAGCAGCCGAGGACTAGCGAACCACTACGAGCAGTACTTC

j_gene: TRBJ2-5
v_gene: TRBV12-3/TRBV12-4
len: 18
abundance: .
d_gene: TRBD2
CDR3aa: CASSLGGLADHSRETQYF
CDR3nt: TGTGCCAGCAGTTTAGGGGGACTAGCGGACCATTCCCGAGAGACCCAGTACTTC

j_gene: TRBJ1-1
v_gene: TRBV5-1
len: 15
abundance: .
d_gene: .
CDR3aa: CASSLIPTVNTEAFF
CDR3nt: TGCGCCAGCAGCTTGATCCCGACAGTGAACACTGAAGCTTTCTTT

j_gene: TRBJ2-1
v_gene: TRBV7-9
len: 17
abundance: few
d_gene: .
CDR3aa: CASSPPVTSSRYNEQFF
CDR3nt: TGTGCCAGCAGCCCCCCCGTAACTAGCTCGCGCTACAATGAGCAGTTCTTC

j_gene: TRBJ2-7
v_gene: TRBV27
len: 13
abundance: .
d_gene: .
CDR3aa: CASSPGAGYEQYF
CDR3nt: TGTGCCAGCAGTCCGGGGGCGGGTTACGAGCAGTACTTC

j_gene: TRBJ1-6
v_gene: TRBV9
len: 13
abundance: few
d_gene: .
CDR3aa: CASSVGGGSPLHF
CDR3nt: TGTGCCAGCAGCGTAGGGGGCGGTTCACCCCTCCACTTT

j_gene: TRBJ1-1
v_gene: TRBV7-8
len: 14
abundance: few
d_gene: .
CDR3aa: CASSLAAMNTEAFF
CDR3nt: TGTGCCAGCAGCTTAGCCGCAATGAACACTGAAGCTTTCTTT

j_gene: TRBJ2-1
v_gene: TRBV20-1
len: 14
abundance: few
d_gene: TRBD2
CDR3aa: CSAGGDSKNNEQFF
CDR3nt: TGCAGTGCTGGGGGGGACTCGAAGAATAATGAGCAGTTCTTC

j_gene: TRBJ2-1
v_gene: TRBV7-2
len: 15
abundance: many
d_gene: .
CDR3aa: CASSPGGPSYNEQFF
CDR3nt: TGTGCCAGCAGTCCCGGCGGGCCCTCCTACAATGAGCAGTTCTTC

j_gene: TRBJ1-2
v_gene: TRBV10-3
len: 12
abundance: few
d_gene: .
CDR3aa: CAIRRQNYGYTF
CDR3nt: TGTGCCATCAGGAGACAAAACTATGGCTACACCTTC

j_gene: TRBJ2-2
v_gene: TRBV20-1
len: 14
abundance: .
d_gene: .
CDR3aa: CSARGQTNTGELFF
CDR3nt: TGCAGTGCTAGAGGACAGACGAACACCGGGGAGCTGTTTTTT

j_gene: TRBJ1-2
v_gene: TRBV27
len: 11
abundance: .
d_gene: .
CDR3aa: CASRSQGGYTF
CDR3nt: TGTGCCAGCAGGTCCCAGGGTGGCTACACCTTC

j_gene: TRBJ2-3
v_gene: TRBV7-2
len: 15
abundance: .
d_gene: TRBD2
CDR3aa: CASSLPFAAGDTQYF
CDR3nt: TGTGCCAGCAGCTTACCATTCGCAGCGGGGGATACGCAGTATTTT

j_gene: TRBJ2-1
v_gene: TRBV20-1
len: 14
abundance: .
d_gene: .
CDR3aa: CSASGPTAYNEQFF
CDR3nt: TGCAGTGCCTCCGGACCGACCGCCTACAATGAGCAGTTCTTC

j_gene: TRBJ1-1
v_gene: TRBV6-2/TRBV6-3
len: 15
abundance: few
d_gene: TRBD1
CDR3aa: CASSDRDRGNTEAFF
CDR3nt: TGTGCCAGCAGTGACCGGGACAGGGGGAACACTGAAGCTTTCTTT

j_gene: TRBJ2-5
v_gene: TRBV27
len: 14
abundance: few
d_gene: TRBD1
CDR3aa: CASSLSGTEETQYF
CDR3nt: TGTGCCAGCAGTTTATCAGGGACAGAAGAGACCCAGTACTTC

j_gene: TRBJ2-3
v_gene: TRBV7-8
len: 15
abundance: few
d_gene: TRBD2
CDR3aa: CASSLWGGSTDTQYF
CDR3nt: TGTGCCAGCAGCCTGTGGGGGGGAAGCACAGATACGCAGTATTTT

j_gene: TRBJ2-1
v_gene: TRBV6-6
len: 13
abundance: few
d_gene: .
CDR3aa: CASTEDTVNEQFF
CDR3nt: TGTGCCAGCACCGAGGACACCGTCAATGAGCAGTTCTTC

j_gene: TRBJ2-2
v_gene: TRBV10-3
len: 16
abundance: .
d_gene: TRBD1
CDR3aa: CAISFRDRGNTGELFF
CDR3nt: TGTGCCATCAGCTTCCGGGACAGGGGTAACACCGGGGAGCTGTTTTTT

j_gene: TRBJ2-2
v_gene: TRBV10-1
len: 14
abundance: few
d_gene: .
CDR3aa: CASSDNSNTGELFF
CDR3nt: TGCGCCAGCAGCGACAATTCGAACACCGGGGAGCTGTTTTTT

j_gene: TRBJ2-3
v_gene: TRBV18
len: 15
abundance: .
d_gene: .
CDR3aa: CASSPPGVSADTQYF
CDR3nt: TGTGCCAGCTCACCACCAGGGGTTTCAGCAGATACGCAGTATTTT

j_gene: TRBJ2-3
v_gene: TRBV2
len: 15
abundance: .
d_gene: .
CDR3aa: CASSSRQWGTDTQYF
CDR3nt: TGTGCCAGCAGTTCACGACAGTGGGGCACAGATACGCAGTATTTT

j_gene: TRBJ2-3
v_gene: TRBV6-5
len: 14
abundance: many
d_gene: TRBD1
CDR3aa: CASSFLQGADTQYF
CDR3nt: TGTGCCAGCAGTTTCCTACAGGGGGCAGATACGCAGTATTTT

j_gene: TRBJ1-2
v_gene: TRBV15
len: 14
abundance: .
d_gene: .
CDR3aa: CATSSRRENYGYTF
CDR3nt: TGTGCCACCAGCAGTAGGAGGGAAAACTATGGCTACACCTTC

j_gene: TRBJ1-4
v_gene: TRBV7-2
len: 16
abundance: few
d_gene: .
CDR3aa: CASSVRQIATNEKLFF
CDR3nt: TGTGCCAGCAGCGTCCGACAGATTGCAACTAATGAAAAACTGTTTTTT

j_gene: TRBJ1-2
v_gene: TRBV9
len: 13
abundance: .
d_gene: .
CDR3aa: CASSVGGAGGYTF
CDR3nt: TGTGCCAGCAGCGTAGGAGGTGCGGGGGGCTACACCTTC

j_gene: TRBJ1-1
v_gene: TRBV7-2
len: 14
abundance: .
d_gene: .
CDR3aa: CASSLPRMNTEAFF
CDR3nt: TGTGCCAGCAGCCTCCCGCGGATGAACACTGAAGCTTTCTTT

j_gene: TRBJ2-5
v_gene: TRBV7-2
len: 15
abundance: .
d_gene: .
CDR3aa: CASSLAGLRGGTQYF
CDR3nt: TGTGCCAGCAGCTTAGCGGGACTGAGGGGGGGAACCCAGTACTTC

j_gene: TRBJ2-1
v_gene: TRBV23-1
len: 13
abundance: .
d_gene: TRBD1
CDR3aa: CASSLQGKGEQFF
CDR3nt: TGCGCCAGCAGTCTACAGGGGAAGGGTGAGCAGTTCTTC

j_gene: TRBJ1-5
v_gene: TRBV6-1
len: 15
abundance: few
d_gene: .
CDR3aa: CASRAGVGSNQPQHF
CDR3nt: TGTGCCAGCAGGGCGGGAGTAGGGAGCAATCAGCCCCAGCATTTT

j_gene: TRBJ2-3
v_gene: TRBV11-2
len: 15
abundance: few
d_gene: TRBD2
CDR3aa: CAAGELAGSTDTQYF
CDR3nt: TGTGCCGCTGGAGAGTTAGCGGGGAGCACAGATACGCAGTATTTT

j_gene: TRBJ2-7
v_gene: TRBV5-6
len: 13
abundance: .
d_gene: .
CDR3aa: CPSSLGTTYEQYF
CDR3nt: TGTCCCAGCAGCTTAGGCACCACCTACGAGCAGTACTTC

j_gene: TRBJ2-1
v_gene: TRBV20-1
len: 15
abundance: .
d_gene: TRBD1
CDR3aa: CSALAGGWGSDEQFF
CDR3nt: TGCAGTGCCCTAGCAGGGGGCTGGGGGAGCGATGAGCAGTTCTTC

j_gene: TRBJ1-1
v_gene: TRBV4-3
len: 16
abundance: few
d_gene: .
CDR3aa: CASSQVGEWGNTEAFF
CDR3nt: TGCGCCAGCAGCCAAGTTGGGGAATGGGGGAACACTGAAGCTTTCTTT

j_gene: TRBJ2-5
v_gene: TRBV18
len: 12
abundance: few
d_gene: .
CDR3aa: CASSWYQETQYF
CDR3nt: TGTGCCAGCTCATGGTACCAAGAGACCCAGTACTTC

j_gene: TRBJ1-1
v_gene: TRBV10-3
len: 15
abundance: few
d_gene: .
CDR3aa: CAISEGRTGNTEAFF
CDR3nt: TGTGCCATCAGTGAGGGACGCACAGGAAACACTGAAGCTTTCTTT

j_gene: TRBJ1-5
v_gene: TRBV18
len: 15
abundance: .
d_gene: .
CDR3aa: CASSPDFGPDGPQHF
CDR3nt: TGTGCCAGCTCACCAGATTTCGGGCCGGATGGGCCCCAGCATTTT

j_gene: TRBJ2-2
v_gene: TRBV10-1
len: 17
abundance: .
d_gene: .
CDR3aa: CASSESALLADTGELFF
CDR3nt: TGCGCCAGCAGTGAGTCCGCTTTACTGGCGGACACCGGGGAGCTGTTTTTT

j_gene: TRBJ2-3
v_gene: TRBV9
len: 18
abundance: few
d_gene: .
CDR3aa: CASSVAGRLGPEPDTQYF
CDR3nt: TGTGCCAGCAGCGTAGCTGGTCGGCTGGGCCCAGAACCAGATACGCAGTATTTT

j_gene: TRBJ1-5
v_gene: TRBV12-3/TRBV12-4
len: 14
abundance: .
d_gene: TRBD1
CDR3aa: CASTGQGNNQPQHF
CDR3nt: TGTGCCAGCACAGGACAGGGGAACAATCAGCCCCAGCATTTT

j_gene: TRBJ1-2
v_gene: TRBV7-2
len: 13
abundance: many
d_gene: .
CDR3aa: CASSLGTNYGYTF
CDR3nt: TGTGCCAGCAGCTTAGGGACTAACTATGGCTACACCTTC